This is a list of T cell receptor beta chains from one sample in a study of blood T cell repertoires in COVID-19. The repertoire was sequenced with immunoSEQ multiplex PCR; TCRdb's copy has only in-frame clones and lacks some. There are roughly 11,000 clones in the sample; about 89% occur only once, and less than 25% lies in the top ten. The sample comprised peripheral blood. Receptor source: an older woman with active COVID-19. The CDR3 runs from the conserved cysteine through the conserved F or W. D genes are given only for firm matches. Where a row states a size, it is once, few, many or the class of an expanded clone; other rows omit it.

J: TRBJ1-2; D: -; length: 13; V: TRBV29-1; size: -; CDR3: CSASITRDYGYTF; DNA: TGCAGCGCCTCGATCACGAGGGACTATGGCTACACCTTC
J: TRBJ2-7; D: -; length: 14; V: TRBV27; size: once; CDR3: CASNAAGGSYEQYF; DNA: TGTGCCAGCAACGCAGCCGGGGGATCCTACGAGCAGTACTTC
J: TRBJ1-1; D: TRBD1; length: 13; V: TRBV7-8; size: -; CDR3: CASSNDRDTEAFF; DNA: TGTGCCAGCAGCAACGACAGGGACACTGAAGCTTTCTTT
J: TRBJ2-5; D: -; length: 15; V: TRBV2; size: -; CDR3: CASSEGQPLAETQYF; DNA: TGTGCCAGCAGTGAGGGGCAACCCCTGGCAGAGACCCAGTACTTC
J: TRBJ1-2; D: -; length: 15; V: TRBV19; size: -; CDR3: CASSMEGFGGYGYTF; DNA: TGTGCCAGTAGTATGGAAGGCTTCGGGGGATACGGCTACACCTTC
J: TRBJ1-1; D: TRBD1; length: 16; V: TRBV6-6; size: -; CDR3: CASSPTRGQGGTEAFF; DNA: TGTGCCAGCAGCCCTACTAGAGGACAGGGAGGCACTGAAGCTTTCTTT
J: TRBJ1-2; D: TRBD1; length: 15; V: TRBV5-8; size: few; CDR3: CASSLGRGTAYGYTF; DNA: TGTGCCAGCAGCTTGGGCCGCGGGACAGCCTATGGCTACACCTTC
J: TRBJ1-2; D: -; length: 15; V: TRBV7-2; size: -; CDR3: CASSSGGVGSAGYTF; DNA: TGTGCCAGCAGCTCGGGCGGGGTGGGGAGTGCTGGCTACACCTTC
J: TRBJ2-2; D: -; length: 15; V: TRBV19; size: -; CDR3: CASSSQGTNTGELFF; DNA: TGTGCCAGTAGTTCGCAGGGTACGAACACCGGGGAGCTGTTTTTT
J: TRBJ2-5; D: -; length: 15; V: TRBV21-1; size: -; CDR3: CASSKTQGAQETQYF; DNA: TGTGCCAGCAGCAAAACCCAGGGGGCCCAAGAGACCCAGTACTTC
J: TRBJ1-3; D: TRBD1; length: 14; V: TRBV19; size: -; CDR3: CASRLRQGGNTIYF; DNA: TGTGCCAGTAGACTTAGACAGGGAGGAAACACCATATATTTT
J: TRBJ2-2; D: TRBD1; length: 15; V: TRBV7-9; size: -; CDR3: CASKKDRGSTGELFF; DNA: TGTGCCAGCAAAAAAGACAGGGGTTCCACCGGGGAGCTGTTTTTT
J: TRBJ1-5; D: -; length: 14; V: TRBV6-5; size: few; CDR3: CASRTGSYAQPQHF; DNA: TGTGCCAGCAGAACAGGGTCTTATGCTCAGCCCCAGCATTTT
J: TRBJ2-1; D: TRBD2; length: 14; V: TRBV7-9; size: -; CDR3: CASSPSGRAHEQFF; DNA: TGTGCCAGCAGTCCTAGCGGGAGGGCCCATGAGCAGTTCTTC
J: TRBJ2-1; D: TRBD1; length: 20; V: TRBV28; size: -; CDR3: CASSFLPGTGGVPLDNEQFF; DNA: TGTGCCAGCAGTTTTCTTCCGGGGACAGGGGGCGTCCCCTTGGACAATGAGCAGTTCTTC
J: TRBJ1-3; D: -; length: 13; V: TRBV12-3/TRBV12-4; size: -; CDR3: CASSWGAGNTIYF; DNA: TGTGCCAGCAGTTGGGGGGCTGGAAACACCATATATTTT
J: TRBJ2-1; D: TRBD2; length: 15; V: TRBV5-1; size: -; CDR3: CASSFGLAGNNEQFF; DNA: TGCGCCAGCAGCTTCGGACTAGCGGGGAACAATGAGCAGTTCTTC
J: TRBJ2-4; D: -; length: 19; V: TRBV19; size: -; CDR3: CASSTSLPLNIGGKNIQYF; DNA: TGTGCCAGTAGTACCTCCCTCCCCTTAAACATAGGGGGCAAAAACATTCAGTACTTC
J: TRBJ2-2; D: -; length: 15; V: TRBV5-1; size: -; CDR3: CASSTGNKNTGELFF; DNA: TGCGCCAGCAGCACAGGAAACAAGAACACCGGGGAGCTGTTTTTT
J: TRBJ1-5; D: -; length: 14; V: TRBV2; size: -; CDR3: CASSASDNNQPQHF; DNA: TGTGCCAGCAGTGCATCGGACAACAATCAGCCCCAGCATTTT
J: TRBJ1-1; D: -; length: 14; V: TRBV7-8; size: few; CDR3: CASSLASLNTEAFF; DNA: TGTGCCAGCAGCTTAGCTAGCCTGAACACTGAAGCTTTCTTT
J: TRBJ1-4; D: -; length: 12; V: TRBV29-1; size: once; CDR3: CSVVTGGSVLFF; DNA: TGCAGCGTTGTGACGGGGGGTAGTGTACTGTTTTTT
J: TRBJ2-7; D: TRBD2; length: 14; V: TRBV3-1/TRBV3-2; size: -; CDR3: CASSQEGRGGEQYF; DNA: TGTGCCAGCAGCCAAGAGGGGCGCGGGGGTGAGCAGTACTTC